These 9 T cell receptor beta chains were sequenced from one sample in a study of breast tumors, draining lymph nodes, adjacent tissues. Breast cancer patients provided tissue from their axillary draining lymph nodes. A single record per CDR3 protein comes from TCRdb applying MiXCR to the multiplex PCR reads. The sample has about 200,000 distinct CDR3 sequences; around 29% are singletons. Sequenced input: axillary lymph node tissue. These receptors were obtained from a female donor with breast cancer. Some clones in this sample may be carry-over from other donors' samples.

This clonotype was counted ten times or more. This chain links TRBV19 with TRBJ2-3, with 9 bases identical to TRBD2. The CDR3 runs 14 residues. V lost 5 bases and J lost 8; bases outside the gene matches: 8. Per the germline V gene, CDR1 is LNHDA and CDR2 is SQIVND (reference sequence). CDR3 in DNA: TGTGCCAGTAGTTTTAGCGGGGGCCTACTTACGCAGTATTTT. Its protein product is CASSFSGGLLTQYF.

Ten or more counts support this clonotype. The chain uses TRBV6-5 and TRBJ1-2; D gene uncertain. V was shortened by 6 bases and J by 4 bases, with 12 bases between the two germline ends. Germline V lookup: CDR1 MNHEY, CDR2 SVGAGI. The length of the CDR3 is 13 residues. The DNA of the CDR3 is TGTGCCAGCAGCCCCGGCGGTGGCTATGGCTACACCTTC. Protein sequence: CASSPGGGYGYTF.

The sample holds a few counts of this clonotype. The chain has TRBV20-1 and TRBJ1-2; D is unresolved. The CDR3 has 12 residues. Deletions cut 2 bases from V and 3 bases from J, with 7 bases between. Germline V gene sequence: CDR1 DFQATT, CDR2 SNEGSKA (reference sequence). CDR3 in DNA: TGCAGTGCTAGAACCGATTACTATGGCTACACCTTC. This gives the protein CSARTDYYGYTF.

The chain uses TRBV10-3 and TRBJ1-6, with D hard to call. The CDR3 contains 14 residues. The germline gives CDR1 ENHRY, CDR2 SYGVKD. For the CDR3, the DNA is TGTGCTAGAGCTAGTTTGGCTCGGGTTTCACCCCTCCACTTT. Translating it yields CARASLARVSPLHF.

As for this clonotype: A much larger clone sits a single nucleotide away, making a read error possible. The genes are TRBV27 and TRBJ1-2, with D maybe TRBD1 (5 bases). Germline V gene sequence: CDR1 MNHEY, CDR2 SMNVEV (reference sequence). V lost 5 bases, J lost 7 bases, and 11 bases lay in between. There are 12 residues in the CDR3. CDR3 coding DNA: TGTGCCAGCAGTACGGGGGACTGTGGCTACACCTTC. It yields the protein CASSTGDCGYTF.

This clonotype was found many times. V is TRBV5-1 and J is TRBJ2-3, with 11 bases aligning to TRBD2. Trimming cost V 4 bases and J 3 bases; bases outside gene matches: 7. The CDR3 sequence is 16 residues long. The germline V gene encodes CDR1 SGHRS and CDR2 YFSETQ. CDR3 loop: CASSPSGRTSTDTQYF. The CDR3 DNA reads TGCGCCAGCAGCCCTAGCGGGAGGACTAGTACAGATACGCAGTATTTT.

The CDR3 protein is CASSQDGTGGIFTEAFF. CDR3 in DNA: TGCGCCAGCAGCCAAGATGGGACAGGGGGCATTTTTACTGAAGCTTTCTTT. V and J are TRBV4-1 and TRBJ1-1; 12 bases align to TRBD1. CDR1 is MGHRA, CDR2 YSYEKL, per germline. The CDR3 is 17 residues long. J was trimmed by 5 bases and V by 0 bases; bases with no gene match: 7.

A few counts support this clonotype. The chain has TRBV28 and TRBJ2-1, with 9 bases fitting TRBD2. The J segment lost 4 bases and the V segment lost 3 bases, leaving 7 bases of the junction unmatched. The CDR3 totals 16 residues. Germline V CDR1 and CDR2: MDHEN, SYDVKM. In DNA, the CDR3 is TGTGCCAGCAGTTTTGAGTCGGCGGGAGGGTACAATGAGCAGTTCTTC. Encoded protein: CASSFESAGGYNEQFF.

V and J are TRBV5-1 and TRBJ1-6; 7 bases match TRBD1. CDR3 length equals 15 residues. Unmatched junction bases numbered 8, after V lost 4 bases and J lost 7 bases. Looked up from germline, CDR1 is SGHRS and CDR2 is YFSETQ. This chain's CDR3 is CASSEDRWGNSPLHF. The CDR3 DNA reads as TGCGCCAGCAGCGAGGACAGGTGGGGAAATTCACCCCTCCACTTT.